This TCR beta chain was profiled in a study of T cell repertoires in cytomegalovirus infection. Findings and limits, study-wide: Ex vivo, HLA-C-restricted CMV-specific TCR beta clonotypes prevailed over the rest of the response.

The CDR3 loop spans 17 amino acids. Per the germline V gene, CDR1 is SEHNR and CDR2 is FQNEAQ (reference sequence). The V and J ends lost 7 bases and 2 bases, in that order; junction bases with no gene match: 13. Using its own MiXCR run on the reads, TCRdb lists one record per CDR3 protein. This sample carries about 920,000 distinct CDR3 sequences, about a third of them seen once, and the ten largest clones take around 15%. As to this clonotype: Its antigen remains unknown.

Sample: cultured CD8+ T cells from PBMCs, taken from culture after CMV antigen stimulation. The sequence came from a human donor in good health (CMV status not recorded). Some clones in this sample may be carry-over from other donors' samples. The rearrangement uses TRBV7-9 and TRBJ2-3; the match to TRBD2 covers 9 bases. The CDR3 here is CASTLAGGMQVTDTQYF. CDR3 sequence (DNA): TGTGCCAGCACCTTGGCGGGGGGGATGCAAGTCACAGATACGCAGTATTTT.